The present T cell receptor beta chain was sequenced within a study of shared clonotypes between healthy human individuals. V lost 5 bases and J lost 6; bases outside the gene matches: 11. Per germline, CDR1 MNHEY and CDR2 SMNVEV (reference sequence). The CDR3 is 16 amino acids. It was CD45RO-negative cells, positively selected for CCR7, that made up naive CD8 cells, with terminally differentiated effector memory CD45RA+ cells excluded. TCRdb keeps only in-frame clones here, not all; method: immunoSEQ multiplex PCR. The repertoire has about 2.1 million clones, 85% to 95% of them found once; the top ten carry under 2%.

This chain joins TRBV27 and TRBJ2-2; 8 bases match TRBD1. Sample: naive CD8+ T cells from PBMCs. This sequence originates from a man younger than 35 in good health. Some clones in this sample may be carry-over from other donors' samples. As DNA, the CDR3 is TGTGCCAGCAGTCCGCGACAGGGGTCGTTGTCCGGGGAGCTGTTTTTT. Protein product: CASSPRQGSLSGELFF.